This T cell receptor (beta chain) derives from a study of blood T cell repertoires in COVID-19. Study overall: T cells, B-cell-depleted T cells, or PBMCs supplied cDNA or gDNA.

Germline CDR1 and CDR2: MDHEN and SYDVKM. This CDR3 comprises 14 residues. The V gene end was trimmed by 9 bases and the J gene end by 1 base; junction bases not matched to a gene: 2. Methods used by the authors: Reference gene primers were amplified, and this amplification served to estimate nucleated cell counts. The repertoire was sequenced with immunoSEQ multiplex PCR; TCRdb's copy has only in-frame clones and lacks some. V, J and clone size are those of that table, while D and trimming were read from the DNA. The profile covers 650,000 to 800,000 clones, with around 90% appearing a single time and around 0.3% taken by the ten largest.

The chain combines TRBV28 with TRBJ2-2, with 10 positions matching TRBD2. The specimen was peripheral blood. The source of this sequence is a woman aged 18-30 years with acute or convalescent COVID-19. Here the CDR3 DNA reads TGTGCCAGTCTAGCGGGGGTGAACACCGGGGAGCTGTTTTTT. This sequence encodes CASLAGVNTGELFF.